This T cell receptor beta chain emerged from a study of CD8 T cells in ankylosing spondylitis. Findings and caveats of the study: Both synovial fluid and blood in reactive arthritis had previously been reported to carry some motif variants. Among TCR beta sequences, a motif of eight highly homologous variants appeared characteristic of ankylosing spondylitis blood. Peripheral blood samples showed relatively rare disease-linked clones, and these clones were CD8+. Within matched ankylosing spondylitis synovial fluid, disease-linked clones were reportedly significantly enriched.

TCRdb re-called the 5' RACE reads through MiXCR, storing one row per CDR3 protein. The sample shows about 540,000 distinct CDR3 sequences, over 9.5% of them seen only once. J lost 10 bases, V lost 4 bases, and 9 bases had no gene match. Per the germline V gene, CDR1 is SGHTA and CDR2 is FQGNSA. The CDR3 is made up of 13 amino acids. With respect to this clonotype: Its cognate antigen is unknown.

This TCR derives from a male donor with ankylosing spondylitis. This chain uses TRBV7-2 with TRBJ1-2, with 7 positions matching TRBD1. The sequenced material came from blood, either unsorted or a sorted T cell fraction (not recorded which). The CDR3 region is CASSSRQGTLYTF. CDR3 nucleotides: TGTGCCAGCAGCTCTCGACAGGGTACGCTCTACACCTTC.